These T cell receptor beta chains were read from a single sample in a study of T-cell reconstitution after alpha-beta-depleted transplantation in children. TCRdb ran MiXCR on the PCR reads and lists one entry per CDR3 protein. The repertoire includes around 300,000 distinct CDR3 sequences, approximately 20% of them detected once, and approximately 9.9% sits in the top ten. Source: PBMCs, mostly from graft donor cells, taken 180 days after TCRalphabeta/CD19-depleted stem cell transplant. All receptors derive from a male patient younger than 18 who had a stem cell transplant for acute lymphoblastic leukemia, so the T cells may come from the graft donor. Both conserved end residues are part of each CDR3. D genes are given only for firm matches. Size is omitted from some rows. Given values are once, few, many or a class for expanded clones.

j_gene | abundance | d_gene | v_gene | CDR3aa | CDR3nt
TRBJ2-5 | few | TRBD1 | TRBV7-6 | CASSWTGGDLGTQYF | TGTGCCAGCAGCTGGACAGGTGGCGACCTCGGGACCCAGTACTTC
TRBJ2-2 | few | NA | TRBV5-5 | CASSRTELPTGELFF | TGTGCCAGCAGCCGGACAGAGCTCCCCACCGGGGAGCTGTTTTTT
TRBJ2-7 | few | TRBD2 | TRBV7-6 | CASSPTSTSGRASYEQYF | TGTGCCAGCAGCCCAACCTCTACTAGCGGGAGAGCTTCCTACGAGCAGTACTTC
TRBJ1-4 | few | NA | TRBV5-8 | CASSLAWGSGNEKLFF | TGTGCCAGCAGCTTGGCCTGGGGGTCGGGGAATGAAAAACTGTTTTTT
TRBJ1-2 | NA | TRBD1 | TRBV7-8 | CASSYHRDRVYYGYTF | TGTGCCAGCAGCTACCACCGGGACAGGGTTTACTATGGCTACACCTTC
TRBJ1-5 | many | NA | TRBV12-3/TRBV12-4 | CASSFTRQLNQPQHF | TGTGCCAGCAGTTTTACGAGACAGTTAAATCAGCCCCAGCATTTT
TRBJ2-1 | NA | NA | TRBV6-5 | CASSYGVNEQFF | TGTGCCAGCAGTTACGGTGTCAATGAGCAGTTCTTC
TRBJ2-1 | few | NA | TRBV6-2/TRBV6-3 | CASSLLRDGTYNEQFF | TGTGCCAGCAGTTTGCTACGGGACGGTACCTACAATGAGCAGTTCTTC
TRBJ2-3 | few | TRBD2 | TRBV9 | CASSVVPAGADTQYF | TGTGCCAGCAGCGTAGTCCCAGCGGGAGCAGATACGCAGTATTTT
TRBJ2-2 | few | NA | TRBV7-9 | CASSLVGTTSGELFF | TGTGCCAGCAGCTTAGTGGGGACCACGTCGGGGGAGCTGTTTTTT
TRBJ2-4 | once | NA | TRBV18 | CASSPQSGAKNIQYF | TGTGCCAGCTCACCACAGTCCGGAGCCAAAAACATTCAGTACTTC
TRBJ2-7 | NA | TRBD1 | TRBV20-1 | CSASPWDRARLTLYEQYF | TGCAGTGCTAGCCCCTGGGACAGGGCTCGACTCACTCTCTACGAGCAGTACTTC
TRBJ2-3 | NA | TRBD2 | TRBV5-1 | CASSLVAGGSSDTQYF | TGCGCCAGCAGCTTGGTAGCGGGAGGGTCCTCAGATACGCAGTATTTT
TRBJ1-5 | NA | NA | TRBV18 | CASRTSQGNQPQHF | TGTGCCAGCCGGACTTCCCAGGGGAATCAGCCCCAGCATTTT
TRBJ2-7 | few | TRBD1 | TRBV9 | CASSVATGQLYEQYF | TGTGCCAGCAGCGTAGCTACGGGACAGCTCTACGAGCAGTACTTC
TRBJ2-7 | few | NA | TRBV29-1 | CSVDVTSSYEQYF | TGCAGCGTTGATGTGACTAGTTCCTACGAGCAGTACTTC
TRBJ2-7 | NA | TRBD2 | TRBV7-2 | CASSSNFLSGRSHEQYF | TGTGCCAGCAGCTCCAATTTCCTTAGCGGGAGGAGTCACGAGCAGTACTTC
TRBJ2-7 | NA | TRBD1 | TRBV3-1 | CASSHWTGTLRTYF | TGTGCCAGCAGCCACTGGACAGGAACCCTTCGTACGTACTTC
TRBJ2-5 | few | TRBD1 | TRBV18 | CASSPRTGYQETQYF | TGTGCCAGCTCACCACGGACAGGGTACCAAGAGACCCAGTACTTC
TRBJ2-1 | NA | TRBD2 | TRBV7-9 | CASSVQPGLGSHEQFF | TGTGCCAGCAGCGTACAACCGGGACTAGGTAGCCATGAGCAGTTCTTC
TRBJ2-2 | NA | TRBD2 | TRBV29-1 | CSVETTSGSPGELFF | TGCAGCGTTGAAACGACTAGCGGGAGCCCCGGGGAGCTGTTTTTT
TRBJ2-1 | NA | TRBD2 | TRBV29-1 | CSVGTSIGNEQFF | TGCAGCGTGGGGACTAGCATCGGCAATGAGCAGTTCTTC
TRBJ2-3 | few | TRBD2 | TRBV6-5 | CASSYAAGTRGDTQYF | TGTGCCAGCAGTTACGCCGCCGGGACTAGAGGAGATACGCAGTATTTT
TRBJ1-1 | few | NA | TRBV6-5 | CASSYPQGGKTEAFF | TGTGCCAGCAGTTACCCACAGGGAGGAAAAACTGAAGCTTTCTTT
TRBJ2-1 | few | NA | TRBV5-1 | CASSLAWAGNNEQFF | TGCGCCAGCAGCCTCGCTTGGGCGGGGAACAATGAGCAGTTCTTC
TRBJ2-5 | many | NA | TRBV5-1 | CASSWTPGRETQYF | TGCGCCAGCAGCTGGACTCCTGGAAGGGAGACCCAGTACTTC
TRBJ2-7 | NA | NA | TRBV19 | CASNEGTQSYEQYF | TGTGCCAGTAATGAGGGTACCCAATCCTACGAGCAGTACTTC
TRBJ2-1 | few | TRBD2 | TRBV5-1 | CASSPPTSGSSYNEQFF | TGCGCCAGCAGCCCTCCGACTAGCGGGAGCTCCTACAATGAGCAGTTCTTC
TRBJ2-7 | few | NA | TRBV7-2 | CASSQTIESYEQYF | TGTGCCAGCAGCCAAACTATCGAGAGCTACGAGCAGTACTTC
TRBJ2-3 | NA | TRBD2 | TRBV9 | CASSVIAGGGADTQYF | TGTGCCAGCAGCGTGATAGCGGGAGGAGGAGCAGATACGCAGTATTTT
TRBJ1-2 | NA | TRBD1 | TRBV5-1 | CASSFWDSQSSNYGYTF | TGCGCCAGCAGCTTTTGGGACAGCCAATCCTCGAACTATGGCTACACCTTC
TRBJ2-5 | NA | TRBD1 | TRBV20-1 | CSARGYIRGSDIETQYF | TGCAGTGCTAGAGGATACATCAGGGGGAGTGATATAGAGACCCAGTACTTC
TRBJ2-5 | NA | NA | TRBV30 | CAWSFSGQETQYF | TGTGCCTGGAGTTTCTCAGGCCAAGAGACCCAGTACTTC
TRBJ2-1 | NA | TRBD2 | TRBV4-1 | CASSHLAGGPNEQFF | TGCGCCAGCAGCCATCTAGCGGGAGGACCCAATGAGCAGTTCTTC
TRBJ2-3 | NA | TRBD1 | TRBV12-3/TRBV12-4 | CASSWWGTGIMDTQYF | TGTGCCAGCAGTTGGTGGGGGACAGGGATAATGGATACGCAGTATTTT
TRBJ2-5 | few | NA | TRBV7-7 | CASSFGRVETQYF | TGTGCCAGCAGCTTCGGCAGGGTCGAGACCCAGTACTTC
TRBJ1-2 | few | NA | TRBV12-3/TRBV12-4 | CASSADSYYGYTF | TGTGCCAGCAGTGCAGATTCTTATTATGGCTACACCTTC
TRBJ2-7 | NA | TRBD1 | TRBV10-3 | CAIERRTGTGAYEQYF | TGTGCCATCGAAAGAAGAACCGGGACAGGGGCCTACGAGCAGTACTTC
TRBJ1-3 | few | TRBD1 | TRBV7-9 | CASSPYRGSSGNTIYF | TGTGCCAGCAGCCCATACAGGGGTAGCTCTGGAAACACCATATATTTT